The 5 T cell receptor beta chains presented below share a single source sample, sequenced in a study of T cell responses to AZD1222 COVID-19 vaccine. The data were produced by immunoSEQ multiplex PCR, yet TCRdb's version contains in-frame clones alone and is incomplete. The table has some 150,000 clones, under 95% seen once. This sample comprised peripheral blood, obtained on day 0 of AZD1222 vaccination. The receptors here all came from an adult in good health.

The chain has TRBV3-1 (or the pseudogene TRBV3-2) and TRBJ1-3; weak D call: TRBD1 (5 bases). V gave up 2 bases and J gave up 16 bases, with 15 bases separating them. Germline CDR1 reads LGHDT; CDR2 reads YNNKEL (reference sequence). This CDR3 is built from 12 residues. CDR3 coding DNA: TGTGCCAGCAGCCAACTGGACACTCGTATCTATTTT. This codes for CASSQLDTRIYF.

The chain links TRBV28 to TRBJ1-2, with D perhaps TRBD1 (5 bases). The CDR3 spans 14 residues. Between the trimmed V and J ends, which lost 8 bases and 4 bases, there was a span of 17 bases. From germline, CDR1 is MDHEN and CDR2 SYDVKM. The CDR3, as DNA: TGTGCCAGCGTCTTCCGGGGGTTGGCCTATGGCTACACCTTC. Residues: CASVFRGLAYGYTF.

The gene calls are TRBV2 and TRBJ2-7, with 15 nucleotides matching TRBD2. CDR3 length equals 14 residues. The trim removed 6 bases at V and 5 bases at J, leaving 2 bases unmatched. CDR1 is SNHLY and CDR2 is FYNNEI in the germline V gene. The CDR3 spells CASRGTSGRHEQYF. CDR3 nucleotides: TGTGCCAGCAGAGGGACTAGCGGGAGGCACGAGCAGTACTTC.

V is TRBV11-2 and J is TRBJ2-7; 7 nucleotides match TRBD1. Germline CDR1 and CDR2: SGHAT and FQNNGV. V lost 6 bases and J lost 9; bases outside the gene matches: 8. The CDR3 runs to 12 residues. CDR3 region: CASRERGLGQYF. The CDR3 DNA reads as TGTGCCAGCAGGGAGAGGGGGCTCGGGCAGTACTTC.

This chain joins TRBV10-2 and TRBJ2-2; tentative D call: TRBD2 (6 bases). Trimming left V 4 bases short and J 2 bases short, with 8 bases between. Germline V gene sequence: CDR1 WSHSY, CDR2 SAAADI. This CDR3 has 14 residues. Here the CDR3 reads CASSVAVNTGELFF. Here the CDR3 DNA reads TGCGCCAGCAGTGTAGCGGTAAACACCGGGGAGCTGTTTTTT.